This TCR beta chain was captured by sequencing in a study of T-cell memory formation after mild COVID-19. For the study at large: For the most part, TCR clusters were specific to one donor. Study-wide points: Confirmation of SARS-CoV-2 specificity was lacking for second-wave clones peaking day 37. The pre-infection memory compartment contained some responding clones, suggesting cross-reactive memory joined.

TCRdb reanalysed the 5' RACE reads using MiXCR and keeps one entry per CDR3 protein. The data contain 89,000 or so distinct CDR3 sequences, roughly 12% of them singletons. Remarks on this clonotype: Antigen specificity is unknown.

Trimming pared 1 base from V and 5 bases from J, leaving 5 bases between. The CDR3 contains 12 residues. The material sequenced was PBMCs or a T cell subset sorted from them (not recorded which). The sequence was collected from a man aged 18 to 29 who had mild COVID-19 (a few samples of this study predate the infection). Cell type and time point are not known. V is TRBV12-3 or TRBV12-4 and J is TRBJ1-1; no clear D gene. Here the CDR3 DNA reads TGTGCCAGCAGTTTAGAGCCAACTGAAGCTTTCTTT. It translates to CASSLEPTEAFF.